Listed below are T cell receptor beta chains from one sample, sequenced in a study of T cells in narcolepsy. Measured with immunoSEQ multiplex PCR; TCRdb has only the in-frame clones, and not every one. The sample holds 21,000 or so clones, under 95% seen once. The sequenced sample consisted of CD45RA- memory CD4+ T cells from PBMCs. The source is a human donor with narcolepsy. The CDR3 runs from the conserved cysteine through the conserved F or W. Fields, in order: V gene, clone size, CDR3 protein. Size tells how often a clone was seen (once, few, many) or the class of an expanded clone, and some rows leave it out.

v_gene: TRBV18
abundance: NA
CDR3aa: CASSPPPQQETQYF

v_gene: TRBV5-6
abundance: NA
CDR3aa: CASISGQGLKETQYF

v_gene: TRBV28
abundance: once
CDR3aa: CASSPPTGTDNQPQHF

v_gene: TRBV9
abundance: once
CDR3aa: CASSVALGVGDTQYF

v_gene: TRBV10-3
abundance: NA
CDR3aa: CAISPQGSTEAFF

v_gene: TRBV19
abundance: NA
CDR3aa: CASSITGFNQPQHF

v_gene: TRBV27
abundance: once
CDR3aa: CASTLTSGSYNEQFF

v_gene: TRBV5-1
abundance: NA
CDR3aa: CASTPTGSEGAEAFF

v_gene: TRBV28
abundance: NA
CDR3aa: CASSWTNSNQPQHF

v_gene: TRBV5-6
abundance: once
CDR3aa: CASSLQGAGNTIYF

v_gene: TRBV27
abundance: NA
CDR3aa: CASSSRQGGSYNEQFF

v_gene: TRBV10-3
abundance: NA
CDR3aa: CAISEAGGRNYEQYF

v_gene: TRBV7-3
abundance: NA
CDR3aa: CASSFGQGAGNTIYF

v_gene: TRBV28
abundance: NA
CDR3aa: CASSLRTSGVNGFSYEQYF

v_gene: TRBV28
abundance: NA
CDR3aa: CASSRGGYGYTF

v_gene: TRBV6-5
abundance: NA
CDR3aa: CASSPGTGGSQPQHF

v_gene: TRBV19
abundance: once
CDR3aa: CASSGRTDTQYF

v_gene: TRBV30
abundance: once
CDR3aa: CAWTPGKEQFF

v_gene: TRBV2
abundance: NA
CDR3aa: CASSEERERGHEQYF

v_gene: TRBV9
abundance: NA
CDR3aa: CASSPKTSGRGDTQYF

v_gene: TRBV27
abundance: NA
CDR3aa: CASSVGLSYGYTF

v_gene: TRBV6-5
abundance: NA
CDR3aa: CASSGGIRISYEQYF

v_gene: TRBV18
abundance: NA
CDR3aa: CASSPRGLSSYEQYF

v_gene: TRBV9
abundance: NA
CDR3aa: CASSPGTSGGGNEQFF

v_gene: TRBV28
abundance: NA
CDR3aa: CASSIGQARVGTEAFF

v_gene: TRBV4-3
abundance: NA
CDR3aa: CASSQDQGQGVYEQYF

v_gene: TRBV6-5
abundance: NA
CDR3aa: CASSYSPDTEAFF

v_gene: TRBV4-1
abundance: once
CDR3aa: CASSQEMTSGGDNEQFF